This T cell receptor (beta chain) comes out of a study of vaccination and CD4 T cells after COVID-19. Per the germline V gene, CDR1 is SGHKS and CDR2 is YYEKEE (reference sequence). The CDR3 spans 15 residues. J was trimmed by 0 bases and V by 4 bases; bases with no gene match: 3. Details on this clonotype: No antigen is known for it.

Treatment of the sample: roughly 11-day PBMC culture with coronavirus spike peptide pools or control peptides (ViraFEST assay). ViraFEST relied on peptide pools to expand antigen-specific T cells; the TCRs were sequenced afterward. The Oncomine TCR Beta short-read assay sequenced DNA from cultured CD4+ T cells. TCRdb analysed the PCR reads with MiXCR anew, one entry per CDR3 protein. The sample lists approximately 15,000 distinct CDR3 sequences; approximately 55% were seen once. This clonotype was obtained from a human donor who had recovered from COVID-19. The sequenced material came from CD4+ T cells from blood, cultured in vitro. V and J are TRBV5-5 and TRBJ2-2; 7 nucleotides match TRBD1. The CDR3, as DNA: TGTGCCAGCAGCCCTGGACAGGCGAACACCGGGGAGCTGTTTTTT. Translated, it gives CASSPGQANTGELFF.